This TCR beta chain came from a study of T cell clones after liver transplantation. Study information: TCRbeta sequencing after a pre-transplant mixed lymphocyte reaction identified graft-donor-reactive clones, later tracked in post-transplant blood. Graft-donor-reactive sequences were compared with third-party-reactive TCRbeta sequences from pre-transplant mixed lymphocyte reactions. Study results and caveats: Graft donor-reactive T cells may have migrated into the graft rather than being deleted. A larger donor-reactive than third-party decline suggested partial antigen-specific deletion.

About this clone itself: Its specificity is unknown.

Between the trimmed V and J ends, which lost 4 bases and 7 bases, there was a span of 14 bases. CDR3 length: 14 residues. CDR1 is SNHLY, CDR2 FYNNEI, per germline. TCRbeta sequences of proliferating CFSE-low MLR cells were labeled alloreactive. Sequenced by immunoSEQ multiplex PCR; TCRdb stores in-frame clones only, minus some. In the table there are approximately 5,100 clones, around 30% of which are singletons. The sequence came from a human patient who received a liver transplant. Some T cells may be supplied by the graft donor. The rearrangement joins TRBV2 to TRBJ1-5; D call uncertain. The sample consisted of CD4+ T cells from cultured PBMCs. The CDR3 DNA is TGTGCCAGCAGTGTACTAGGTCCGAGCCAGCCCCAGCATTTT. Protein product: CASSVLGPSQPQHF.